The 20 T cell receptor beta chains listed next were all sequenced from one sample in a study of blood T cell repertoires in COVID-19. The assay was immunoSEQ multiplex PCR, and TCRdb's table has in-frame clones only and misses some. The sample has roughly 180,000 clones; approximately 82% are singletons. Sequenced input: PBMCs or T cells enriched from blood (not recorded which). Receptors originate from a woman aged 50 to 65 in a cohort exposed to, infected with or recovered from COVID-19 (not recorded which).

CDR3 loop: CASSLLGERNYGYTF. The CDR3 bases are TGCGCCAGCAGCTTGCTTGGGGAGAGGAACTATGGCTACACCTTC. The chain couples TRBV5-1 to TRBJ1-2, with unresolved D. The CDR3 is 15 residues long. CDR1 is SGHRS and CDR2 is YFSETQ in the germline V gene. V lost 1 base to trimming and J lost 2 bases, with 12 bases between them.

The chain uses TRBV4-2 and TRBJ1-3; D is undetermined. The CDR3 contains 17 residues. CDR1 and CDR2 (germline): LGHNA, YNFKEQ. Trimming shortened V by 0 bases and J by 0 bases, and 12 bases separated the two germline ends. The CDR3 reads CASSQDSTANSGNTIYF. DNA of the CDR3: TGTGCCAGCAGCCAAGATAGCACGGCGAACTCTGGAAACACCATATATTTT.

The V and J genes are TRBV27 and TRBJ2-7; D not certain. Trimming shortened V by 2 bases and J by 4 bases, and 6 bases separated the two germline ends. Germline CDR1 and CDR2: MNHEY and SMNVEV (reference sequence). The length of the CDR3 is 12 residues. DNA of the CDR3: TGTGCCAGCAGTTTAACCGGGTACGAGCAGTACTTC. Its translation: CASSLTGYEQYF.

V usage is TRBV7-4 and J usage is TRBJ1-3, with D hard to call. The CDR3 runs 13 residues. CDR1 is SGHVT, CDR2 SQSDAQ, per germline. Trimming cost V 5 bases and J 1 base, with 6 bases left between them. CDR3 nucleotide sequence: TGTGCCAGCAGCCCGGGATCTGGAAACACCATATATTTT. Its protein product is CASSPGSGNTIYF.

The chain combines TRBV11-2 with TRBJ2-3; 10 bases line up with TRBD2. The CDR3 consists of 16 residues. CDR1 is SGHAT and CDR2 is FQNNGV in the germline V gene. The junction had 6 bases not matched to a gene; V was cut back by 2 bases and J by 4 bases. CDR3 loop: CASSLSPAGGADTQYF. DNA for the CDR3: TGTGCCAGCAGCTTATCCCCAGCGGGAGGGGCAGATACGCAGTATTTT. The full variable domain, completed using reference TRBV11-2 and TRBJ2-3, is EAGVAQSPRYKIIEKRQSVAFWCNPISGHATLYWYQQILGQGPKLLIQFQNNGVVDDSQLPKDRFSAERLKGVDSTLKIQPAKLEDSAVYLCASSLSPAGGADTQYFGPGTRLTVL.

The V and J genes are TRBV7-9 and TRBJ2-3, with TRBD1 matching 7 bases. Germline V lookup: CDR1 SEHNR, CDR2 FQNEAQ (reference sequence). V was pared by 3 bases and J by 2 bases, with 2 bases of the junction left unmatched. The CDR3 is made up of 14 amino acids. The chain's CDR3 is CASSFDRDTDTQYF. The CDR3 DNA reads TGTGCCAGCAGCTTCGACAGGGACACAGATACGCAGTATTTT.

V is TRBV5-1 and J is TRBJ2-5; D call uncertain. The CDR3 has 11 amino acids. The germline gives CDR1 SGHRS, CDR2 YFSETQ. The V end lost 1 base, the J end lost 6 bases, and 4 bases lay between the germline ends. The CDR3 sequence: CASSLKQTQYF. The CDR3 DNA reads as TGCGCCAGCAGCTTGAAGCAGACCCAGTACTTC.

V and J are TRBV15 and TRBJ2-1; TRBD2 aligns across 9 bases. The V gene end was trimmed by 0 bases and the J gene end by 0 bases; junction bases not matched to a gene: 6. This CDR3 has 18 residues. Germline lookup yields CDR1 LNHNV and CDR2 YYDKDF (reference sequence). The CDR3 DNA is TGTGCCACCAGCAGAGATACTAGCGGGTTTAGCTCCTACAATGAGCAGTTCTTC. Its translation is CATSRDTSGFSSYNEQFF.

The rearrangement uses TRBV6-5 and TRBJ2-2; a weak D match, TRBD2 (5 bases). This CDR3 is built from 13 residues. With 2 bases removed from V and 6 bases from J, the gap between germline ends came to 7 bases. In germline, CDR1 is MNHEY, CDR2 SVGAGI. Here the CDR3 reads CASSYGGPGELFF. As DNA, the CDR3 is TGTGCCAGCAGTTACGGCGGGCCCGGGGAGCTGTTTTTT.

The rearrangement joins TRBV27 to TRBJ1-5, with D possibly being TRBD1 (5 bases). The CDR3 contains 14 residues. Trimming took off 5 bases at V and 6 bases at J, with 14 bases between the two ends. Germline lookup yields CDR1 MNHEY and CDR2 SMNVEV (reference sequence). CDR3 region: CASSLGGSGQPQHF. CDR3 bases: TGTGCCAGCAGTCTCGGGGGGTCCGGTCAGCCCCAGCATTTT.

CDR3 protein: CASSRTSGANVLTF. The CDR3 region has the DNA TGTGCCAGCAGCCGGACATCTGGGGCCAACGTCCTGACTTTC. This chain connects TRBV14 to TRBJ2-6; possibly TRBD1 for D (5 bases). The germline V gene encodes CDR1 SGHDN and CDR2 FVKESK. The CDR3 totals 14 residues. The V gene lost 4 bases and the J gene lost 1 base, with 5 bases spanning the gap.

This clone appeared a few times. This rearrangement joins TRBV7-3 to TRBJ2-7; TRBD1 agrees at 8 bases. J lost 4 bases, V lost 2 bases, and 7 bases had no gene match. The germline CDR1 and CDR2 sequences are SGHTA and FQGTGA. The CDR3 contains 15 residues. CDR3 residues: CASSLGGQGAYEQYF. As DNA, the CDR3 is TGTGCCAGCAGCTTAGGAGGACAGGGCGCGTACGAGCAGTACTTC.

This sequence joins TRBV29-1 and TRBJ2-7, with D tentatively TRBD2 (5 bases). CDR1 and CDR2 from the germline V gene are SQVTM and ANQGSEA. Trimming stripped 2 bases from V and 3 bases from J, with 14 bases between. The CDR3 consists of 14 residues. CDR3: CSVELLGRNYEQYF. The CDR3 coding sequence is TGCAGCGTTGAATTACTAGGCAGGAACTACGAGCAGTACTTC.

The J gene is TRBJ2-7, the V gene TRBV14, with 13 bases matching TRBD2. This CDR3 has 17 amino acids. The germline gives CDR1 SGHDN, CDR2 FVKESK. Trimming cost V 3 bases and J 7 bases; bases outside gene matches: 12. This CDR3 is CASSHSIGTSGTLEQYF. As DNA, the CDR3 is TGTGCCAGCAGCCACTCAATCGGGACTAGCGGGACCCTTGAGCAGTACTTC.

The V call is TRBV4-1, the J call TRBJ2-7; TRBD1 matches at 10 bases. V was clipped by 0 bases and J by 6 bases; unmatched bases: 8. Looked up from germline, CDR1 is MGHRA and CDR2 is YSYEKL. This CDR3 has 16 amino acids. The DNA for the CDR3 is TGCGCCAGCAGCCAAGAGACAGGGGGCCTGATAGGCGAGCAGTACTTC. This codes for CASSQETGGLIGEQYF.

V usage is TRBV28 and J usage is TRBJ1-2; 8 positions match TRBD1. After removal of 6 bases from V and 4 bases from J, the junction contained 7 bases not matched to a gene. Germline values: CDR1 MDHEN, CDR2 SYDVKM. The CDR3 consists of 14 residues. The CDR3 is CASRDRDVVYGYTF. CDR3 nucleotide sequence: TGTGCCAGCAGGGACAGGGACGTAGTCTATGGCTACACCTTC.

V and J are TRBV19 and TRBJ1-5, with TRBD1 identical over 7 bases. The CDR3 extends over 15 amino acids. CDR1 LNHDA and CDR2 SQIVND come from the germline V gene (reference sequence). The ends lost 7 bases at V and 3 bases at J; junction bases unmatched: 9. As DNA, the CDR3 is TGTGCCAGTATCCCCCGGGGACAGATCAATCAGCCCCAGCATTTT. It translates to CASIPRGQINQPQHF.

The sample holds one count of this clone. The same CDR3 arises from other DNA sequences in this sample as well. This chain joins TRBV5-1 and TRBJ2-7; 7 bases match TRBD2. This CDR3 has 13 amino acids. CDR1 and CDR2 (germline): SGHRS, YFSETQ. Trimming removed 4 bases from V and 3 bases from J; junction bases left unmatched: 4. CDR3 nucleotides: TGCGCCAGCAGCCCCGGCGGGAGCTACGAGCAGTACTTC. Translation gives CASSPGGSYEQYF.

This chain links TRBV5-1 with TRBJ2-7; D might be TRBD2 (5 bases). V was clipped by 7 bases and J by 3 bases, with 20 bases between them. CDR3 length: 15 residues. The germline V gene has CDR1 SGHRS and CDR2 YFSETQ. This chain's CDR3 is CASRLGAERNYEQYF. Written as DNA, the CDR3 is TGCGCCAGCCGGCTCGGAGCGGAACGGAACTACGAGCAGTACTTC.

V is TRBV5-6 and J is TRBJ2-2; the match to TRBD2 covers 13 bases. Looked up from germline, CDR1 is SGHDT and CDR2 is YYEEEE. After removal of 4 bases from V and 6 bases from J, the junction contained 6 bases not matched to a gene. CDR3 length equals 16 residues. DNA of the CDR3: TGTGCCAGCAGCCCCCGGACTAGCGGGAGTTCCGGGGAGCTGTTTTTT. Its protein is CASSPRTSGSSGELFF.